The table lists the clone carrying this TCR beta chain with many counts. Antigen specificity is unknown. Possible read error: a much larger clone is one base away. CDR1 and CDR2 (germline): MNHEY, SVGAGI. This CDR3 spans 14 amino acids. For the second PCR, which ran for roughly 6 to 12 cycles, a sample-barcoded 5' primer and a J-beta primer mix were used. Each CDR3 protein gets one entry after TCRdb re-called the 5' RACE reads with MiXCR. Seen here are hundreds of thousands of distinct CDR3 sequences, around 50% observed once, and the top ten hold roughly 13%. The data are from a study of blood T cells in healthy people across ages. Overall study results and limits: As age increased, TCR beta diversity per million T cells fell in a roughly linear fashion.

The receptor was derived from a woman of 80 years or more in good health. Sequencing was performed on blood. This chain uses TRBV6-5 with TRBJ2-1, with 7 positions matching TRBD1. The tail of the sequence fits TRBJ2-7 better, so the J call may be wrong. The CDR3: CASSRQGTYNEQYF. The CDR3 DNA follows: TGTGCCAGCAGTCGACAGGGTACTTACAATGAGCAGTACTTC.